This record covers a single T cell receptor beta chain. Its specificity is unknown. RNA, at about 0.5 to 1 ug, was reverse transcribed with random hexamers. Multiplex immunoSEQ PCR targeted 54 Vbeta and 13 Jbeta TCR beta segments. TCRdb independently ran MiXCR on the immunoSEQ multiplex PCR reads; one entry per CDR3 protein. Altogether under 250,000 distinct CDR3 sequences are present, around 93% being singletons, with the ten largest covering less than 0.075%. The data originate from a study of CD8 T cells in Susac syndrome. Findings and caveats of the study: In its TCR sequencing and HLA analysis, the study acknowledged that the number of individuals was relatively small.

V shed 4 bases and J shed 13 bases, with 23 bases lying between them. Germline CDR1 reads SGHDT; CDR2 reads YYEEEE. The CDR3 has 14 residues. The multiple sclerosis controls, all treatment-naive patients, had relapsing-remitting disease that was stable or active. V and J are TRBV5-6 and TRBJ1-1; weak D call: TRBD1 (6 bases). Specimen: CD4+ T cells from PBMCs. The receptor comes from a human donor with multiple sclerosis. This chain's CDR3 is CASSLPGTPEGVFF. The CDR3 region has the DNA TGTGCCAGCAGCCTCCCAGGGACACCCGAAGGAGTTTTCTTT.